The clone carrying this TCR beta chain was picked up one time. This sample stems from a study of T cell clones after liver transplantation. The data were produced by immunoSEQ multiplex PCR, yet TCRdb's version contains in-frame clones alone and is incomplete. The sample carries over 70,000 clones, under 90% recorded once. This CDR3 is 16 amino acids long. Per the germline V gene, CDR1 is SGHTA and CDR2 is FQGNSA. J gave up 3 bases and V 8 bases, and 13 bases lay outside the gene matches. The source was CD4+ T cells from blood, collected 12 months after liver transplant. This receptor was taken from a human patient who received a liver transplant. Some T cells may be provided by the graft donor. The genes are TRBV7-2 and TRBJ2-3; 8 nucleotides align to TRBD2. This CDR3 reads CASGGLRASGTDTQYF. In nucleotides, the CDR3 is TGTGCCAGCGGGGGTCTGCGGGCTAGCGGGACAGATACGCAGTATTTT.